This record covers a single T cell receptor beta chain. Its specificity is unknown. CDR1 SNHLY and CDR2 FYNNEI come from the germline V gene. Trimming removed 5 bases at V and 5 bases at J, with 15 bases between. CDR3 length equals 14 residues. The sample comes from a study of T cell responses to AZD1222 COVID-19 vaccine. Notes on the study in general: Unmutated variant regions are reportedly targeted by nearly half of spike-specific TCRs.

The repertoire was sequenced with immunoSEQ multiplex PCR; TCRdb's copy has only in-frame clones and lacks some. The table lists 120,000 or so clones, 85% to 90% of them singletons. Source: peripheral blood, taken on day 0 of AZD1222 vaccination. The chain is built from TRBV2 and TRBJ1-1, with no clear D. The source of this sequence is an adult in good health. This CDR3 is CASSQRGSSTEAFF. The DNA of the CDR3 is TGTGCCAGCAGTCAGCGCGGCAGCTCGACTGAAGCTTTCTTT.